The T cell receptor beta chain described here comes from a study of blood T cell repertoires in COVID-19. Study-wide context: PBMCs, B-cell-depleted T cells, or T cells were the source of the cDNA or gDNA that made up the material.

Source study methods: For nucleated cells, counts were estimated from reference gene primer amplification. Method: immunoSEQ multiplex PCR; TCRdb's copy keeps in-frame clones and lacks some. The V and J calls and clone size come from that table; D and trimming were worked out from the DNA. Altogether around 200,000 clones are present, about 83% being singletons, with the ten largest covering roughly 6.2%. Germline loops: CDR1 SGHTA, CDR2 FQGNSA. Trimming took 0 bases from V and 8 from J; bases not matched to a gene: 5. The CDR3 is made up of 15 amino acids. This receptor was obtained from a man aged 55 to 69 who had recovered from COVID-19. The source material was peripheral blood. The chain has TRBV7-2 and TRBJ1-2; 11 nucleotides agree with TRBD1. Here the CDR3 reads CASSLAGTGGRGYTF. In nucleotides, the CDR3 is TGTGCCAGCAGCTTAGCCGGGACAGGGGGAAGAGGCTACACCTTC. The full variable domain, completed using reference TRBV7-2 and TRBJ1-2, is GAGVSQSPSNKVTEKGKDVELRCDPISGHTALYWYRQSLGQGLEFLIYFQGNSAPDKSGLPSDRFSAERTGGSVSTLTIQRTQQEDSAVYLCASSLAGTGGRGYTFGSGTRLTVV.